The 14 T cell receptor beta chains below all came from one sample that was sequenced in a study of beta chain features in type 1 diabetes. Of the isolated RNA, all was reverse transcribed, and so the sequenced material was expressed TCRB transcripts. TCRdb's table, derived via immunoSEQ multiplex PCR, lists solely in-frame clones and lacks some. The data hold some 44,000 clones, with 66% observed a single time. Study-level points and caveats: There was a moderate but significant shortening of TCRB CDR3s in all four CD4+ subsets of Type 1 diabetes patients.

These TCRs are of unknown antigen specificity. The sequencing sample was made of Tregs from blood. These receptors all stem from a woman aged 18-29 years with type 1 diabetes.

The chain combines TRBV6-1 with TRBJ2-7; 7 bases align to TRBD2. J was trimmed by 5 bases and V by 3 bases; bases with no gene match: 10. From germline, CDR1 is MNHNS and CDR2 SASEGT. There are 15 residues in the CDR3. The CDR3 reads CASSDIWLAVHEQYF. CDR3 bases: TGTGCCAGCAGTGATATTTGGCTAGCGGTCCACGAGCAGTACTTC.

CDR3 in amino acids: CASSTATGESEQYF. The CDR3 DNA follows: TGCGCCAGCAGCACGGCGACAGGGGAGTCCGAGCAGTACTTC. This sequence joins TRBV5-1 and TRBJ2-7; 8 positions match TRBD1. The CDR3 extends over 14 amino acids. Germline loops: CDR1 SGHRS, CDR2 YFSETQ. The trim removed 4 bases at V and 6 bases at J, leaving 9 bases unmatched.

The DNA of the CDR3 is TGCGCCAGCAGTCCCCTTTTGAGCCGGGAGGGCCGGACCCAGTACTTC. This codes for CASSPLLSREGRTQYF. This chain connects TRBV5-1 to TRBJ2-5, with 8 positions matching TRBD2. J was trimmed by 7 bases and V by 5 bases; bases with no gene match: 16. The CDR3 is 16 amino acids. The germline V gene has CDR1 SGHRS and CDR2 YFSETQ.

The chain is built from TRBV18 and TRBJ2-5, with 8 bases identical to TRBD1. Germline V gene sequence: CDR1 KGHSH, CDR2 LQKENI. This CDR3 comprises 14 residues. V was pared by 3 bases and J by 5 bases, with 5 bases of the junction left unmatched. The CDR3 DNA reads TGTGCCAGCTCACCGACAGGGGTACGGGAGACCCAGTACTTC. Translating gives CASSPTGVRETQYF.

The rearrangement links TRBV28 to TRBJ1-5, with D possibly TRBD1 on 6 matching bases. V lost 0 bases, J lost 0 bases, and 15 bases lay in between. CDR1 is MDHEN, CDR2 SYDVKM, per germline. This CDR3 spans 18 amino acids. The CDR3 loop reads CASSLWRGGQHSNQPQHF. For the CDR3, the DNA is TGTGCCAGCAGTTTATGGAGGGGGGGACAACATAGCAATCAGCCCCAGCATTTT.

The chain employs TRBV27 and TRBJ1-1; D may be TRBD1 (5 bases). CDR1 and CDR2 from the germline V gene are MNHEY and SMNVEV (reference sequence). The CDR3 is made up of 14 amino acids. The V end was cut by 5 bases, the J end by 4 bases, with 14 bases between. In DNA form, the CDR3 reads TGTGCCAGCAGTAGGGCAGGGAGGTCCACTGAAGCTTTCTTT. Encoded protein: CASSRAGRSTEAFF.

CDR3 DNA: TGTGCCAGCAGGATGGGACTGAGGAACACTGAAGCTTTCTTT. Its protein product is CASRMGLRNTEAFF. The chain combines TRBV6-5 with TRBJ1-1, with a tentative D call TRBD1 (5 bases). The CDR3 length is 14 residues. Deletions cut 6 bases from V and 1 base from J, with 12 bases between. Germline values: CDR1 MNHEY, CDR2 SVGAGI.

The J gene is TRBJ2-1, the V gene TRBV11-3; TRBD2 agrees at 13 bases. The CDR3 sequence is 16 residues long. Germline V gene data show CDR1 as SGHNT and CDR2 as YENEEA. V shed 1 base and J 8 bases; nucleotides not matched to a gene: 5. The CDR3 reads CASSLGTSGSSDEQFF. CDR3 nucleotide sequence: TGTGCCAGCAGCTTAGGGACTAGCGGGAGCAGCGATGAGCAGTTCTTC. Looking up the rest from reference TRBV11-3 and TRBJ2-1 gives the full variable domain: EAGVVQSPRYKIIEKKQPVAFWCNPISGHNTLYWYLQNLGQGPELLIRYENEEAVDDSQLPKDRFSAERLKGVDSTLKIQPAELGDSAVYLCASSLGTSGSSDEQFFGPGTRLTVL.

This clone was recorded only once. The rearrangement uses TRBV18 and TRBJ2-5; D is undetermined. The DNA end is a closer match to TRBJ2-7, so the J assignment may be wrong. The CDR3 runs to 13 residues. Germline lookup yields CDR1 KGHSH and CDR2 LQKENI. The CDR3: CASSPPVSYEQYF. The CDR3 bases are TGTGCCAGCTCACCACCCGTATCCTACGAGCAGTACTTC.

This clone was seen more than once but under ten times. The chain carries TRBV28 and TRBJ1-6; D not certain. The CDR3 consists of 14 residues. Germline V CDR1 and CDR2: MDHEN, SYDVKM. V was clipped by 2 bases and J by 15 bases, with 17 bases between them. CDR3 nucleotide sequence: TGTGCCAGCAGTTTAATGGTCATTACTCCTCGCCTCCACTTT. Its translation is CASSLMVITPRLHF.

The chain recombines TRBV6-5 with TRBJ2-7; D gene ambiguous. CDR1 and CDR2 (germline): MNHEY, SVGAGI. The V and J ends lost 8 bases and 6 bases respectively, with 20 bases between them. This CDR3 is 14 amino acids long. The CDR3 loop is CASGDRVGSGEQYF. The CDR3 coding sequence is TGTGCCAGCGGCGACCGGGTGGGTTCGGGCGAGCAGTACTTC.

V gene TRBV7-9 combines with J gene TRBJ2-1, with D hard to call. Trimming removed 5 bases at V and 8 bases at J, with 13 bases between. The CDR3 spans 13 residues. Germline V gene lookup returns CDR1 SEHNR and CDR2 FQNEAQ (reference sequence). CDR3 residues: CASSRLKVDEQFF. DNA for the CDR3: TGTGCCAGCAGCCGGTTGAAAGTCGATGAGCAGTTCTTC.

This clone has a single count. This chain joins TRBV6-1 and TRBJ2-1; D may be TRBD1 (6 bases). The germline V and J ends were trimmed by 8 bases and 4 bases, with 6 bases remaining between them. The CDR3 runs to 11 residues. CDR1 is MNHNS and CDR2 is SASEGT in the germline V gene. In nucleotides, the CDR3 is TGTGCCAGCGGACAGTACAATGAGCAGTTCTTC. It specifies CASGQYNEQFF.

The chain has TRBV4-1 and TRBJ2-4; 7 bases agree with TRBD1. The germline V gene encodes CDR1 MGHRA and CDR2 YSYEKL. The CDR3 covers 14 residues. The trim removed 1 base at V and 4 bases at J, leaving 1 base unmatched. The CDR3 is CASSQVQGKNIQYF. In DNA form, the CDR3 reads TGCGCCAGCAGCCAAGTACAGGGGAAAAACATTCAGTACTTC.